These 27 T cell receptor delta chains came from one sample sequenced in a study of gamma-delta chains in newborns, infants, children. TCRdb re-processed the reads using CATT. The table shows 3,500 to 4,500 delta-chain clones, with around 36% occurring only once. Specimen: blood. These TCRs come from a child who received the measles vaccine.

The rearrangement joins TRDV1 to TRDJ1; 11 nucleotides match TRDD3. Germline CDR1 is TSWWSYY and CDR2 is QGS. This CDR3 spans 21 amino acids. V trimming: 2 bases; J trimming: 0 bases; junction bases outside the gene matches: 17. This CDR3 reads CALGERRRQTGGYGYTDKLIF. Here the CDR3 DNA reads TGTGCTCTTGGGGAAAGAAGGCGGCAAACTGGGGGATATGGGTACACCGATAAACTCATCTTT.

This clone was counted a few times. The CDR3: CALGDSGGYPYTDKLIF. CDR3 bases: TGTGCTCTTGGGGACTCAGGGGGATACCCATACACCGATAAACTCATCTTT. The chain links TRDV1 to TRDJ1, with TRDD3 matching over 9 bases. V gave up 3 bases and J gave up 0 bases; unmatched junction bases: 8. The CDR3 is 17 amino acids. Germline V gene sequence: CDR1 TSWWSYY, CDR2 QGS.

In this sample, this clone is medium-sized. The chain has TRDV1 and TRDJ1; D gene uncertain. Per germline, CDR1 TSWWSYY and CDR2 QGS. This CDR3 is built from 18 residues. Trimming took off 0 bases at V and 0 bases at J, with 17 bases between the two ends. CDR3 in DNA: TGTGCTCTTGGGGAACTAGAAGTCGTAACAAAGTACACCGATAAACTCATCTTT. Protein: CALGELEVVTKYTDKLIF.

This rearrangement joins TRDV2 to TRDJ1; 7 nucleotides match TRDD3. The CDR3 spans 15 residues. V lost 2 bases to trimming and J lost 0 bases; unmatched junction nucleotides: 5. Per germline, CDR1 GEAIGNYY and CDR2 EKD. CDR3 coding DNA: TGTGCCTGTGACAACCACTGGGGTCACACCGATAAACTCATCTTT. It translates to CACDNHWGHTDKLIF.

The chain has TRDV2 and TRDJ1; 10 bases are shared with TRDD3. This CDR3 spans 19 amino acids. The germline CDR1 and CDR2 sequences are GEAIGNYY and EKD. J was trimmed by 2 bases and V by 0 bases; bases with no gene match: 14. In DNA, the CDR3 is TGTGCCTGTGACACCCGGCCATGGGGGATACTCGGGGAAACCGATAAACTCATCTTT. Its protein product is CACDTRPWGILGETDKLIF.

This clone appeared a few times. V is TRDV3 and J is TRDJ1, with TRDD3 matching over 10 bases. The junction had 27 bases not matched to a gene; V was cut back by 4 bases and J by 1 base. CDR1 and CDR2 (germline): TVYSNPD, GDNSRS (reference sequence). The CDR3 is made up of 21 amino acids. CDR3 loop: CASRGDFLYPLWGISTDKLIF. For the CDR3, the DNA is TGTGCCTCTAGGGGGGACTTCCTTTACCCCCTCTGGGGGATAAGCACCGATAAACTCATCTTT.

The count of this clone is one. The chain combines TRDV1 with TRDJ1, with 8 bases fitting TRDD3. CDR3 length equals 21 residues. Germline lookup yields CDR1 TSWWSYY and CDR2 QGS. The V segment lost 3 bases and the J segment 0 bases; nucleotides outside the gene matches: 21. CDR3 region: CALGDFRVGDTPLAYTDKLIF. Here the CDR3 DNA reads TGTGCTCTTGGGGACTTCCGCGTCGGGGATACCCCCCTGGCGTACACCGATAAACTCATCTTT.

Turning to this clone: A single base separates this from a much larger clone, so it may be a read error. The sample carries other DNA sequences with the same CDR3. This rearrangement joins TRAV29/DV5 to TRDJ1, with 7 bases matching TRDD2. Germline CDR1 reads NSMFDY; CDR2 reads ISSIKDK. V gave up 1 base and J gave up 11 bases; unmatched junction bases: 5. CDR3 length equals 11 residues. DNA of the CDR3: TGTGCAGCAAGCACCTTCCTGACGCTCATCTTT. Its protein product is CAASTFLTLIF.

Details on this clone: This could be a read error, since a much larger clone is one nucleotide away. The V and J genes are TRDV2 and TRDJ3; 11 bases align to TRDD3. In germline, CDR1 is GEAIGNYY, CDR2 EKD. V shed 3 bases and J 0 bases; nucleotides not matched to a gene: 15. The CDR3 length is 22 residues. Here the CDR3 reads CACDAGWHWGILSSWDTRQMFF. CDR3 coding DNA: TGTGCCTGTGACGCCGGATGGCACTGGGGGATATTGAGCTCCTGGGACACCCGACAGATGTTTTTC.

The CDR3 DNA reads TGTGCTCTTGGGGAACTAGGTGCGCCCTGGGGGATGGCAGCACAACTCTTCTTT. Its protein is CALGELGAPWGMAAQLFF. This chain links TRDV1 with TRDJ2, with 9 nucleotides matching TRDD3. V lost 0 bases and J lost 6; bases outside the gene matches: 11. This CDR3 has 18 amino acids. Germline loops: CDR1 TSWWSYY, CDR2 QGS.

In this sample, this clone is medium-sized. The chain has TRDV1 and TRDJ1; D not certain. The CDR3 has 14 residues. V dropped 5 bases and J dropped 0 bases, with 10 bases sitting between them. Germline V lookup: CDR1 TSWWSYY, CDR2 QGS. The CDR3 sequence: CALGPRPYTDKLIF. The CDR3 DNA sequence: TGTGCTCTTGGGCCCCGTCCGTACACCGATAAACTCATCTTT.

The rearrangement joins TRDV1 to TRDJ1; no definite D call. The germline gives CDR1 TSWWSYY, CDR2 QGS. V dropped 0 bases and J dropped 10 bases, with 12 bases sitting between them. The CDR3 is 13 amino acids. This chain's CDR3 is CALGELISPSLIF. The CDR3 DNA reads TGTGCTCTTGGGGAACTAATCTCCCCCTCACTCATCTTT.

This clone came up a few times. The CDR3 protein is CALGEPVGSSGYTDKLIF. The DNA of the CDR3 is TGTGCTCTTGGGGAACCGGTGGGGTCATCGGGGTACACCGATAAACTCATCTTT. The chain employs TRDV1 and TRDJ1, with D perhaps TRDD3 (5 bases). In germline, CDR1 is TSWWSYY, CDR2 QGS. V lost 1 base and J 0 bases, leaving 18 bases between the germline ends. The CDR3 sequence is 18 residues long.

The DNA of the CDR3 is TGTGCTCTTGGGGATGACGGTACTGGGGCTACGTGCACCGATAAACTCATCTTT. Residues: CALGDDGTGATCTDKLIF. V and J are TRDV1 and TRDJ1; 7 bases align to TRDD3. Germline V gives CDR1 TSWWSYY, CDR2 QGS. The CDR3 extends over 18 amino acids. The V segment lost 3 bases and the J segment 1 base; nucleotides outside the gene matches: 14.

This rearrangement joins TRDV1 to TRDJ1; 8 bases map to TRDD3. The CDR3 runs to 20 residues. J gave up 4 bases and V 5 bases, and 24 bases lay outside the gene matches. Per the germline V gene, CDR1 is TSWWSYY and CDR2 is QGS. In DNA form, the CDR3 reads TGTGCTCTTGGGACGTCCGTCCCCAAAGCGTACTGGGGGGCTTTCGATAAACTCATCTTT. It yields the protein CALGTSVPKAYWGAFDKLIF.

The DNA for the CDR3 is TGTGCTCTTGGGGAACGGGTACGTTGGGGACCTCTGACTTACACCGATAAACTCATCTTT. As protein: CALGERVRWGPLTYTDKLIF. The rearrangement joins TRDV1 to TRDJ1, with D possibly matching TRDD3 (5 bases). This CDR3 comprises 20 residues. Germline CDR1 and CDR2: TSWWSYY and QGS. The V gene lost 1 base and the J gene lost 0 bases, with 24 bases spanning the gap.

In the case of this clone: This is likely an artifact of a read error, given a far larger clone one base away. The chain recombines TRDV1 with TRDJ2; the D call may be TRDD2 or TRDD3 (6 bases each). CDR1 is TSWWSYY, CDR2 QGS, per germline. The CDR3 loop spans 18 amino acids. CDR3 sequence: CALESYGKYWALTAQPFF. DNA for the CDR3: TGTGCTCTTGAATCCTACGGGAAGTACTGGGCCTTGACAGCACAACCCTTCTTT.

In the case of this clone: A far larger clone differs by one base, so this is likely a read error. This chain connects TRDV2 to TRDJ1, with 13 bases aligning to TRDD3. The germline V gene encodes CDR1 GEAIGNYY and CDR2 EKD. There are 17 residues in the CDR3. The CDR3 DNA is TGTGCCTGTGGCACCGGGTACTGGGGGATACGCGCCGATAAACTCATCTTT. This sequence encodes CACGTGYWGIRADKLIF.

V gene TRDV2 combines with J gene TRDJ3; TRDD3 matches at 11 bases. The CDR3 is made up of 19 amino acids. Germline CDR1 reads GEAIGNYY; CDR2 reads EKD. V dropped 1 base and J dropped 3; count of bases not matched to a gene: 7. CDR3 bases: TGTGCCTGTGACACTCGGTGGGGGATACGCAGCTGGGACACCCGACAGATGTTTTTC. This translates into CACDTRWGIRSWDTRQMFF.

The chain joins TRDV3 to TRDJ1, with TRDD3 matching 11 bases. This CDR3 comprises 25 residues. Trimming removed 0 bases from V and 0 bases from J; junction bases left unmatched: 33. CDR1 TVYSNPD and CDR2 GDNSRS come from the germline V gene (reference sequence). The CDR3: CAFRRASYLTHSGGYLPRYTDKLIF. DNA of the CDR3: TGTGCCTTTAGAAGGGCGTCCTACCTTACGCATTCTGGGGGATACCTCCCTCGGTACACCGATAAACTCATCTTT.

Only a few counts were recorded for this clone. Here the CDR3 reads CALGESPGDTLDKLIF. CDR3 DNA: TGTGCTCTTGGGGAAAGTCCCGGGGATACGCTCGATAAACTCATCTTT. The V call is TRDV1, the J call TRDJ1; 9 bases are shared with TRDD3. J gave up 4 bases and V 2 bases, and 8 bases lay outside the gene matches. Germline loops: CDR1 TSWWSYY, CDR2 QGS. This CDR3 is built from 16 residues.

This clone was counted a few times. The CDR3: CALGPSPVRPLGDTWGTDKLIF. The DNA of the CDR3 is TGTGCTCTTGGGCCTTCCCCCGTAAGGCCACTGGGGGATACGTGGGGCACCGATAAACTCATCTTT. The chain couples TRDV1 to TRDJ1, with TRDD3 identical over 13 bases. Germline trimming cut 5 bases from V and 1 base from J; bases unmatched to any gene: 22. Germline V gives CDR1 TSWWSYY, CDR2 QGS. This CDR3 is built from 22 residues.

As regards this clone: An end of the junction differs from the germline gene, which may be a read error. This chain connects TRDV1 to TRDJ1; 10 nucleotides agree with TRDD3. Looked up from germline, CDR1 is TSWWSYY and CDR2 is QGS. This CDR3 is 19 amino acids long. The CDR3 DNA is TGTGCTCTTGGGGACGCCATCCTCGGCTGGGGGATAAATGGCGATAAACTCACCTTT. Encoded protein: CALGDAILGWGINGDKLTF.

This clone was detected only once. The chain combines TRDV1 with TRDJ1, with 12 nucleotides matching TRDD3. The V gene's germline CDR1 is TSWWSYY and CDR2 QGS. The CDR3 consists of 22 residues. V dropped 4 bases and J dropped 1; count of bases not matched to a gene: 22. The DNA of the CDR3 is TGTGCTCTTGGGGCAAAATATTTCCTCTGGCTGGGGGATACGCGGTGCACCGATAAACTCATCTTT. This encodes CALGAKYFLWLGDTRCTDKLIF.

The V call is TRDV1, the J call TRDJ1, with D maybe TRDD3 (5 bases). Germline values: CDR1 TSWWSYY, CDR2 QGS. The V gene lost 1 base and the J gene lost 3 bases, with 33 bases spanning the gap. The CDR3 covers 22 residues. The CDR3 region has the DNA TGTGCTCTTGGGGAACGCCCCCTCTTTGGCTACGTGGACCGGGGGGGGCCCGATAAACTCATCTTT. It yields the protein CALGERPLFGYVDRGGPDKLIF.

This clone has more than one count but fewer than ten. The chain recombines TRDV3 with TRDJ1; no reliable D call. Germline V CDR1 and CDR2: TVYSNPD, GDNSRS (reference sequence). V lost 4 bases and J lost 0, with 27 bases in between. The CDR3 consists of 18 residues. CDR3 DNA: TGTGCCTCTACGGCCTTTCGACGTGGTATGGGTAACACCGATAAACTCATCTTT. It translates to CASTAFRRGMGNTDKLIF.

By share, this clone counts as medium-sized. V is TRDV1 and J is TRDJ2; D gene ambiguous. The V end lost 6 bases, the J end lost 4 bases, and 18 bases lay between the germline ends. Germline loops: CDR1 TSWWSYY, CDR2 QGS. CDR3 length: 16 amino acids. The CDR3 DNA reads as TGTGCTCTTGGAGCTTTCCCCCGTACACAGACAGCACAACTCTTCTTT. This codes for CALGAFPRTQTAQLFF.